One and the same sample provided the 27 T cell receptor beta chains below, sequenced in a study of post-analysis software for immune sequencing data. Every TCR beta cDNA library bore unique molecular identifiers. Each CDR3 protein is one row after TCRdb ran MiXCR on the PCR reads. The repertoire holds hundreds of thousands of distinct CDR3 sequences, with about 40% as singletons. The antigens for these receptors are not known. Study results and caveats: About five TRBV segments, including TRBV5-6, TRBV5-1 and TRBV20-1, were more frequent in patients than controls.

The material sequenced was blood. The source of these receptors is a girl aged 10-17 years with multiple sclerosis.

The chain employs TRBV6-5 and TRBJ1-2, with D perhaps matching TRBD1 (5 bases). V was trimmed by 3 bases and J by 8 bases, leaving 13 bases between them. Germline V gene data show CDR1 as MNHEY and CDR2 as SVGAGI. The CDR3 has 13 residues. CDR3 sequence reads: CASSYYRLDGYTF. Here the CDR3 DNA reads TGTGCCAGCAGTTATTACAGGCTAGACGGCTACACCTTC.

The chain has TRBV7-9 and TRBJ2-6; no reliable D call. V shed 5 bases and J shed 0 bases, with 11 bases lying between them. This CDR3 has 16 residues. Looked up from germline, CDR1 is SEHNR and CDR2 is FQNEAQ (reference sequence). CDR3 region: CASSPKPGSGANVLTF. For the CDR3, the DNA is TGTGCCAGCAGCCCCAAACCAGGCTCTGGGGCCAACGTCCTGACTTTC.

On this clonotype itself: The junction departs from the called germline gene at one end, perhaps through a read error. This rearrangement joins TRBV12-3 or TRBV12-4 to TRBJ2-7; D may be TRBD2 (5 bases). The CDR3 is made up of 14 amino acids. The CDR3 DNA is TGTGCCAGCAGTCCCGAACTAGTCTCCAACGAGCAGTACTTC. Encoded protein: CASSPELVSNEQYF.

There are a few counts of this clonotype. An end of the junction differs from the germline gene, which may be a read error. The genes are TRBV10-3 and TRBJ1-5; D possibly corresponds to TRBD1 (6 bases). The CDR3 extends over 14 amino acids. Per the germline V gene, CDR1 is ENHRY and CDR2 is SYGVKD. CDR3 sequence: CASSGGLGNQPQHF. In nucleotides, the CDR3 is TGTGCCAGCAGTGGGGGCTTGGGCAATCAGCCCCAGCATTTT.

This rearrangement joins TRBV5-1 to TRBJ2-5; D is undetermined. The CDR3 spans 14 residues. The V and J ends lost 1 base and 1 base respectively, with 8 bases between them. Looked up from germline, CDR1 is SGHRS and CDR2 is YFSETQ. The CDR3 loop is CASSLLDFQETQYF. The CDR3, as DNA: TGCGCCAGCAGCTTGCTAGATTTCCAAGAGACCCAGTACTTC.

J is TRBJ2-3 and V is TRBV20-1; D unclear. V dropped 6 bases and J dropped 2 bases, with 15 bases sitting between them. The germline V gene has CDR1 DFQATT and CDR2 SNEGSKA (reference sequence). This CDR3 region has 14 residues. The CDR3 region is CSAPIAVNTDTQYF. The CDR3 DNA is TGCAGTGCCCCGATAGCCGTTAACACAGATACGCAGTATTTT.

The gene calls are TRBV10-3 and TRBJ2-7; D unresolved. Deletions cut 6 bases from V and 7 bases from J, with 19 bases between. The germline V gene has CDR1 ENHRY and CDR2 SYGVKD. This CDR3 contains 14 residues. The CDR3 sequence is CAIRTHGEDTEQYF. CDR3 coding DNA: TGTGCCATCAGGACACATGGAGAGGATACGGAGCAGTACTTC.

V usage is TRBV6-6 and J usage is TRBJ1-2; 7 bases line up with TRBD1. The CDR3 runs 14 residues. Losses at the gene ends were 6 bases for V and 3 bases for J; bases not matched to a gene: 7. Germline V gives CDR1 MNHNY, CDR2 SVGAGI (reference sequence). Here the CDR3 DNA reads TGTGCCAGCAGCCGAACCGGGACAGACTATGGCTACACCTTC. Its translation: CASSRTGTDYGYTF.

Worth noting for this clonotype: A junction end diverges from the germline sequence, so it may reflect a read error. V usage is TRBV11-1 and J usage is TRBJ2-7, with TRBD1 matching over 8 bases. This CDR3 region has 13 residues. Looked up from germline, CDR1 is SGHAT and CDR2 is FQDESV (reference sequence). CDR3 bases: TGTGCCAGCAGCCCTGCAGGGGGCTACGGGCAGTACTTC. Amino acids: CASSPAGGYGQYF.

The DNA of the CDR3 is TGCAGTGCTAGAATGTGGGAGACCCAGTACTTC. The encoded protein is CSARMWETQYF. The chain employs TRBV20-1 and TRBJ2-5; D is uncertain. Germline CDR1 DFQATT, CDR2 SNEGSKA (reference sequence). This CDR3 spans 11 amino acids. Trimming cost V 2 bases and J 5 bases, with 6 bases left between them.

In this sample, this clonotype turned up a few times. The chain employs TRBV12-3 or TRBV12-4 and TRBJ2-2; D not resolved. V shed 1 base and J shed 4 bases, with 10 bases lying between them. The CDR3 length is 15 residues. The CDR3 coding sequence is TGTGCCAGCAGTTTAGAGTTAGGGTCCACCGGGGAGCTGTTTTTT. Amino acid sequence: CASSLELGSTGELFF.

J is TRBJ2-5 and V is TRBV4-1, with TRBD2 matching over 7 bases. The CDR3 is 16 amino acids. Trimming at V came to 6 bases and at J to 5 bases, leaving 15 bases not matched to a gene. From germline, CDR1 is MGHRA and CDR2 YSYEKL. The CDR3 bases are TGCGCCAGCAGTCTCCATAACCGGCAGGGAGGGGAGACCCAGTACTTC. It encodes CASSLHNRQGGETQYF.

Here the CDR3 reads CSARVTPGTGGTEAFF. The CDR3 nucleotides are TGCAGTGCTAGAGTAACCCCCGGCACAGGGGGCACTGAAGCTTTCTTT. J is TRBJ1-1 and V is TRBV20-1; the match to TRBD1 covers 8 bases. Germline CDR1 is DFQATT and CDR2 is SNEGSKA (reference sequence). With V trimmed by 1 base and J by 4 bases, 11 bases remained unmatched. The CDR3 consists of 16 residues.

As to this clonotype: A much larger clone is a single base away; this may be a read error. Because the CDR3's place on the DNA is in doubt, the DNA is left out and the CDR3 is given as listed by TCRdb. V gene TRBV29-1 combines with J gene TRBJ2-6; TRBD1 is the table's D call and was not checked against the DNA. The CDR3 has 15 amino acids, counting both end residues. From germline, CDR1 is SQVTM and CDR2 ANQGSEA. Here the CDR3 reads CSVGQGAYGANVPTF.

The V gene is TRBV27, the J gene TRBJ1-2; D remains unclear. This CDR3 contains 15 residues. Germline V lookup: CDR1 MNHEY, CDR2 SMNVEV (reference sequence). The V end was cut by 8 bases, the J end by 4 bases, with 20 bases between. For the CDR3, the DNA is TGTGCCAGCCGGAGGAGTTCTGCTTGGGCCTATGGCTACACCTTC. It is translated as CASRRSSAWAYGYTF.

The chain links TRBV7-9 to TRBJ2-3; D perhaps matches TRBD1 (6 bases). V was cut by 6 bases and J by 2 bases, with 15 bases left in between. Germline CDR1 SEHNR, CDR2 FQNEAQ (reference sequence). The CDR3 is 15 amino acids. CDR3 sequence (DNA): TGTGCCAGCAGGCAAACAGGGTTTTTCACAGATACGCAGTATTTT. This codes for CASRQTGFFTDTQYF. The complete variable domain, with remaining parts taken from reference TRBV7-9 and TRBJ2-3, reads DTGVSQNPRHKITKRGQNVTFRCDPISEHNRLYWYRQTLGQGPEFLTYFQNEAQLEKSRLLSDRFSAERPKGSFSTLEIQRTEQGDSAMYLCASRQTGFFTDTQYFGPGTRLTVL.

This clonotype was observed a few times. As DNA, the CDR3 is TGTGCCAGCAGTTACTCCCGGGCGAGCTCCTACAATGAGCAGTTCTTC. Translation: CASSYSRASSYNEQFF. The genes are TRBV6-6 and TRBJ2-1; D is unclear. Trimming shortened V by 0 bases and J by 0 bases, and 9 bases separated the two germline ends. Per germline, CDR1 MNHNY and CDR2 SVGAGI (reference sequence). The CDR3 is 16 residues long.

The chain couples TRBV11-2 to TRBJ2-5; D not certain. Germline-derived CDR1 and CDR2 are SGHAT and FQNNGV. Trimming removed 4 bases from V and 1 base from J, with 7 bases in between. CDR3 length equals 13 residues. In DNA, the CDR3 is TGTGCCAGCAGCTCAGGATTCCAAGAGACCCAGTACTTC. It yields the protein CASSSGFQETQYF.

This clonotype was seen only a few times. The rearrangement joins TRBV12-3 or TRBV12-4 to TRBJ2-7; D might be TRBD1 (6 bases). The CDR3 spans 13 residues. Trimming stripped 5 bases from V and 7 bases from J, with 15 bases between. The CDR3, as DNA: TGTGCCAGCAGTAACAGGGTGGGTGATGAGCAGTACTTC. Amino acid sequence: CASSNRVGDEQYF.

In its sample, this clonotype was seen a few times. The rearrangement joins TRBV5-6 to TRBJ2-3; D call uncertain. The CDR3 runs 16 residues. V was cut by 1 base and J by 0 bases, with 12 bases left in between. Germline V gene lookup returns CDR1 SGHDT and CDR2 YYEEEE. The CDR3 bases are TGTGCCAGCAGCTTGTTATCGCGTCTTAGCACAGATACGCAGTATTTT. The encoded protein is CASSLLSRLSTDTQYF.

The chain combines TRBV7-9 with TRBJ2-3; D ambiguous. The CDR3 runs 14 residues. Per the germline V gene, CDR1 is SEHNR and CDR2 is FQNEAQ (reference sequence). The V and J ends lost 1 base and 4 bases respectively, with 9 bases between them. The CDR3 here is CASSLDGNSDTQYF. CDR3 in DNA: TGTGCCAGCAGCTTAGACGGTAATTCAGATACGCAGTATTTT.

The chain combines TRBV11-3 with TRBJ2-5, with 7 bases that match TRBD1. The J call is uncertain, as TRBJ2-7 better fits the DNA end. The V gene's germline CDR1 is SGHNT and CDR2 YENEEA. CDR3 size: 14 residues. The CDR3 spells CASSQGTVPYEQYF. The CDR3 bases are TGTGCCAGCAGCCAAGGGACAGTTCCCTACGAGCAGTACTTC.

This sequence joins TRBV3-1 and TRBJ2-7, with no clear D. Germline CDR1 reads LGHDT; CDR2 reads YNNKEL (reference sequence). This CDR3 comprises 12 residues. Trimming stripped 2 bases from V and 4 bases from J, with 6 bases between. CDR3 coding DNA: TGTGCCAGCAGCCAACTTCAATACGAGCAGTACTTC. This gives the protein CASSQLQYEQYF.

The V and J genes are TRBV20-1 and TRBJ1-2; TRBD1 matches 7 bases. From germline, CDR1 is DFQATT and CDR2 SNEGSKA (reference sequence). Unmatched junction bases numbered 5, after V lost 4 bases and J lost 0 bases. CDR3 length equals 14 residues. CDR3 protein: CSAKTGLTNYGYTF. The CDR3 region has the DNA TGCAGTGCTAAGACAGGGCTCACTAACTATGGCTACACCTTC.

The rearrangement joins TRBV6-5 to TRBJ1-1; no clear D gene. Germline CDR1 MNHEY, CDR2 SVGAGI. The CDR3 consists of 13 residues. Trimming removed 7 bases at V and 1 base at J, with 10 bases between. CDR3 loop: CASTANRNTEAFF. CDR3 DNA: TGTGCCAGCACCGCCAACAGGAACACTGAAGCTTTCTTT.

V is TRBV5-1 and J is TRBJ2-3; 9 nucleotides align to TRBD2. The germline CDR1 and CDR2 sequences are SGHRS and YFSETQ. The CDR3 consists of 13 residues. The junction had 9 bases not matched to a gene; V was cut back by 8 bases and J by 8 bases. CDR3 in amino acids: CASGLAGESTQYF. The CDR3 DNA sequence: TGCGCCAGTGGGTTAGCGGGAGAGAGTACGCAGTATTTT.

V usage is TRBV12-3 or TRBV12-4 and J usage is TRBJ1-2, with 7 bases matching TRBD1. This CDR3 region has 14 residues. Losses at the gene ends were 6 bases for V and 7 bases for J; bases not matched to a gene: 11. The CDR3 loop reads CASRRDRVRLGYTF. DNA for the CDR3: TGTGCCAGCAGGCGAGACAGGGTTCGCCTTGGCTACACCTTC.